A selection of T cell receptor beta chains follows, all from one sample in a study of control samples from healthy donors and cancer patients. Clones were sequenced by immunoSEQ multiplex PCR, and TCRdb holds only the in-frame ones, with some missing. The sample yields approximately 150,000 clones, 96% seen once. Sequencing was done on a sample of blood. The origin of the receptors is a woman aged 25 to 39 in good health. Each CDR3 is given with its conserved first and last residue. A D gene is named only where the DNA matches it firmly. A row's size may be missing; if present it is once, few, many or a size class.

d_call | clone_size | j_call | v_call | cdr3_aa | cdr3_nt
. | . | TRBJ1-1 | TRBV15 | CATSTERNTEAFF | TGTGCCACCAGCACAGAGAGGAACACTGAAGCTTTCTTT
. | . | TRBJ1-5 | TRBV5-5 | CASSLHSNSNQPQHF | TGTGCCAGCAGCTTGCACTCGAATAGCAATCAGCCCCAGCATTTT
. | . | TRBJ2-3 | TRBV6-1 | CASSDLMADTQYF | TGTGCCAGCAGTGATCTTATGGCAGATACGCAGTATTTT
TRBD2 | . | TRBJ2-2 | TRBV5-1 | CASSPGTSTTGELFF | TGCGCCAGCAGCCCCGGGACTAGCACGACCGGGGAGCTGTTTTTT
. | once | TRBJ1-5 | TRBV15 | CATSNFGQTSNQPQHF | TGTGCCACCAGCAATTTTGGACAGACGAGTAATCAGCCCCAGCATTTT
. | . | TRBJ1-6 | TRBV6-5 | CAASAQVYNSPLHF | TGTGCCGCGAGTGCCCAGGTTTATAATTCACCCCTCCACTTT
TRBD1 | . | TRBJ1-5 | TRBV5-7 | CASSYRGNQPQHF | TGTGCCAGCAGCTACAGGGGGAATCAGCCCCAGCATTTT
. | . | TRBJ1-2 | TRBV28 | CASSSLPRTPAYGYTF | TGTGCCAGCAGTTCCCTCCCAAGAACCCCAGCATATGGCTACACCTTC
. | . | TRBJ2-7 | TRBV7-9 | CASSSEQGLPYYEQYF | TGTGCCAGCAGCTCTGAGCAGGGATTACCCTACTACGAGCAGTACTTC
. | . | TRBJ2-1 | TRBV14 | CASSQLNQGEQFF | TGTGCCAGCAGCCAACTTAACCAGGGTGAGCAGTTCTTC
. | . | TRBJ1-5 | TRBV6-1 | CASSDFVNQPQHF | TGTGCCAGCAGTGATTTTGTCAATCAGCCCCAGCATTTT
. | . | TRBJ1-2 | TRBV12-3/TRBV12-4 | CASSSPGVGYTF | TGTGCCAGCAGTTCACCCGGGGTTGGCTACACCTTC